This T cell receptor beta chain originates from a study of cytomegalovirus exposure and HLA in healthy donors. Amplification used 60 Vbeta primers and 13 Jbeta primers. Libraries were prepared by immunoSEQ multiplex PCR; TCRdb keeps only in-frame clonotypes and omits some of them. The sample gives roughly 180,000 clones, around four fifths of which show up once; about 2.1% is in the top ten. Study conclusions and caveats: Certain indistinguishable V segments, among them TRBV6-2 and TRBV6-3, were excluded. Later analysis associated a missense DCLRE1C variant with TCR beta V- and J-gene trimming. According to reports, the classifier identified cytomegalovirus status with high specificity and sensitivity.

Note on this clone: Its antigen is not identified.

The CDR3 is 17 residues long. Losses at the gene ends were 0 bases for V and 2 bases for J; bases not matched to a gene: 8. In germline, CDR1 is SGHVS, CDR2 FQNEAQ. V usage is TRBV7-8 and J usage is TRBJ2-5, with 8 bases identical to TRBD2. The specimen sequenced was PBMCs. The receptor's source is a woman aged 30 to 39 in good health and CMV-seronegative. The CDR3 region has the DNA TGTGCCAGCAGCTTAGCGCTAAGCGGGGGCGATCAAGAGACCCAGTACTTC. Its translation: CASSLALSGGDQETQYF.